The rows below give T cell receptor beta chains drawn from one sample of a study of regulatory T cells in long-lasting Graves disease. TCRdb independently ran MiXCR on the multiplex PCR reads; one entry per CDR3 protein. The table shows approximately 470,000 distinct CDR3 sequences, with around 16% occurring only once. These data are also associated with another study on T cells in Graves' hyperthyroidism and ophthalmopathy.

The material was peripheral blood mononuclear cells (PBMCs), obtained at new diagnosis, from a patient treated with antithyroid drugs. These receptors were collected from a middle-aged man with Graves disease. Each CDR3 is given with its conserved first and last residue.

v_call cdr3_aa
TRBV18 CASSPGSGTETQYF
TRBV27 CASSVISLEREQFF
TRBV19 CASRGGVGTTHTDTQYF
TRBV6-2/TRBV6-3 CASLGKRYEQYF
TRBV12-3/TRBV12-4 CASSFRGRYEQYF
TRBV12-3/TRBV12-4 CASVIGGDFSPLHF
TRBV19 CASSMQSGNNEQFF
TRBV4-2 CASSQGTDSNQPQHF
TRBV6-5 CASSYSLAGYSYNEQFF
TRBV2 CASSEVAGAFTDTQYF
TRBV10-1 CASSARTSGSYEQYF
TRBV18 CASSRDSGRAGEQFF
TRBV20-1 CSASGGATSGRITHEQYF
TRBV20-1 CSARGLAGVTGELFF
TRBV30 CAWSADRGYEQYF
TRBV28 CASTAAVGRINEQYF
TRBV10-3 CAISESGRDTDTQYF
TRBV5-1 CASTGTANEKLFF
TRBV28 CASSLTSGYEQYF
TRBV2 CASSGLASTGELFF
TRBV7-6 CASSPGQGPPDTQYF
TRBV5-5 CASSHGSYEQYF
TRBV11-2 CASSPTVGSEKLFF
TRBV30 CAWSGRAGVDQPQHF
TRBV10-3 CATSSNTGELFF
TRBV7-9 CASSLLDREVEAFF
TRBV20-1 CSANSGTSETYNEQFF
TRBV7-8 CASSYGTSGSDTQYF
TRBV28 CASSPPGLAGGEQYF
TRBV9 CASSVNQGGGEQYF
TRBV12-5 CASGLISPNEQFF
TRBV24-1 CATTDGIRPDYGYTF
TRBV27 CASSPYSSVETQYF
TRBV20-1 CSAERRVGSNQPQHF
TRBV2 CASSEPTTVYNEQFF
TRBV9 CASSIIAGGTDTQYF
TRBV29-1 CSVESQVGQPQHF
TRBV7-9 CASSLGQGTYGYTF
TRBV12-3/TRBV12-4 CASSPGSETQYF
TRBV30 CGWGAPLDGYTF
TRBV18 CASSPDRFSEQYF
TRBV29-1 CSVVLAGPATDTQYF
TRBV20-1 CSASGGSLNNEQFF
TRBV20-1 CSAGRGTIPRDTQYF
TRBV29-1 CSVVGTTTDTQYF
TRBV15 CATTEGQDNEQFF
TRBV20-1 CSATGWTSGSTGELFF
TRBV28 CASSQPGKGYTF
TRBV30 CAWSVTVSSYEQYF
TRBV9 CASSAGRGQGAVYEQYF